The 9 T cell receptor beta chains reported below all come from one sample, sequenced in a study of T cell responses to AZD1222 COVID-19 vaccine. TCRdb keeps only in-frame clones here, not all; method: immunoSEQ multiplex PCR. The sample has under 200,000 clones; around nine tenths are singletons. The material sequenced was peripheral blood, taken 28 days after the second dose of the MenACWY control vaccine. The source is an adult who received the MenACWY meningococcal vaccine as a control.

V is TRBV11-3 and J is TRBJ2-2, with D hard to call. The CDR3 length is 12 residues. Trimming left V 4 bases short and J 3 bases short, with 3 bases between. The germline V gene encodes CDR1 SGHNT and CDR2 YENEEA. The DNA of the CDR3 is TGTGCCAGCAGCTCCTACACCGGGGAGCTGTTTTTT. Its translation: CASSSYTGELFF.

The chain combines TRBV7-9 with TRBJ1-1; possibly TRBD1 for D (5 bases). The germline V and J ends were trimmed by 1 base and 0 bases, with 6 bases remaining between them. The germline gives CDR1 SEHNR, CDR2 FQNEAQ (reference sequence). CDR3 length: 14 amino acids. The DNA of the CDR3 is TGTGCCAGCAGCTTAGACAGGATGAACACTGAAGCTTTCTTT. Residues: CASSLDRMNTEAFF.

This chain connects TRBV7-2 to TRBJ2-7, with D perhaps TRBD2 (6 bases). Germline CDR1 and CDR2: SGHTA and FQGNSA. The CDR3 length is 15 residues. The germline V and J ends were trimmed by 0 bases and 2 bases, with 11 bases remaining between them. CDR3 residues: CASSLALGRTYEQYF. The DNA for the CDR3 is TGTGCCAGCAGCTTAGCTCTCGGGAGAACCTACGAGCAGTACTTC.

The chain joins TRBV3-1 (or the pseudogene TRBV3-2) to TRBJ1-5, with 7 positions matching TRBD1. V trimming: 0 bases; J trimming: 4 bases; junction bases outside the gene matches: 3. Germline CDR1 and CDR2: LGHDT and YNNKEL (reference sequence). This CDR3 contains 15 residues. In DNA form, the CDR3 reads TGTGCCAGCAGCCAAGATCGCAGGGGGAATCAGCCCCAGCATTTT. Amino acids: CASSQDRRGNQPQHF.

The chain has TRBV7-8 and TRBJ1-3; weak D call: TRBD1 (6 bases). The V gene's germline CDR1 is SGHVS and CDR2 FQNEAQ. This CDR3 is 13 amino acids long. With 8 bases removed from V and 4 bases from J, the gap between germline ends came to 12 bases. The CDR3 sequence: CASAVQGGNTIYF. In DNA, the CDR3 is TGTGCCAGCGCAGTCCAGGGGGGAAACACCATATATTTT.

The chain couples TRBV3-1 (or the pseudogene TRBV3-2) to TRBJ2-1; D is possibly TRBD2 (5 bases). CDR1 is LGHDT, CDR2 YNNKEL, per germline (reference sequence). The length of the CDR3 is 14 residues. V dropped 0 bases and J dropped 13 bases, with 16 bases sitting between them. Here the CDR3 reads CASSQEPLAPRQFF. DNA for the CDR3: TGTGCCAGCAGCCAAGAGCCCCTAGCCCCACGCCAGTTCTTC.

J is TRBJ2-1 and V is TRBV11-3; TRBD1 agrees at 7 bases. Germline lookup yields CDR1 SGHNT and CDR2 YENEEA. With V trimmed by 5 bases and J by 6 bases, 10 bases remained unmatched. This CDR3 spans 15 amino acids. The CDR3 region has the DNA TGTGCCAGCAGCCCCGGGACAGCGTCCCGCAATGAGCAGTTCTTC. It yields the protein CASSPGTASRNEQFF. The variable domain in full, completed from reference TRBV11-3 and TRBJ2-1, reads EAGVVQSPRYKIIEKKQPVAFWCNPISGHNTLYWYLQNLGQGPELLIRYENEEAVDDSQLPKDRFSAERLKGVDSTLKIQPAELGDSAVYLCASSPGTASRNEQFFGPGTRLTVL.

The CDR3 spells CASSPASGSFEQYF. CDR3 DNA sequence: TGTGCCAGCAGTCCCGCTAGCGGGAGTTTCGAGCAGTACTTC. The V gene is TRBV28, the J gene TRBJ2-7, with 10 bases aligning to TRBD2. CDR1 and CDR2 from the germline V gene are MDHEN and SYDVKM. Germline trimming cut 5 bases from V and 6 bases from J; bases unmatched to any gene: 7. The CDR3 is 14 residues long.

The chain links TRBV11-2 to TRBJ2-3; a possible D gene is TRBD2 (5 bases). CDR1 and CDR2 from the germline V gene are SGHAT and FQNNGV. Trimming stripped 3 bases from V and 4 bases from J, with 8 bases between. The CDR3 contains 13 residues. The CDR3 DNA is TGTGCCAGCAGCTTGAGGGTCGCAGATACGCAGTATTTT. Its protein is CASSLRVADTQYF.